These T cell receptor beta chains were read from a single sample in a study of cytotoxic CD8 clonotypes in ibrutinib-treated CLL. The data were produced by immunoSEQ multiplex PCR, yet TCRdb's version contains in-frame clones alone and is incomplete. The sample has 110,000 to 150,000 clones; about 78% are singletons. The sequencing used PBMCs, collected after 24 months of ibrutinib treatment. These receptors originate from a human donor with chronic lymphocytic leukemia. Each CDR3 is given with its conserved first and last residue. A D gene is named only where the DNA matches it firmly. Part of the rows lack a size; the others show once, few, many or a class for expanded clones.

abundance,j_gene,v_gene,d_gene,CDR3aa,CDR3nt
.,TRBJ1-5,TRBV7-2,.,CASSLGGVMGQPQHF,TGTGCCAGCAGCTTAGGGGGGGTTATGGGTCAGCCCCAGCATTTT
.,TRBJ2-7,TRBV6-6,.,CASSPPQGPPYEQYF,TGTGCCAGCAGTCCCCCCCAGGGGCCCCCCTACGAGCAGTACTTC
.,TRBJ2-7,TRBV7-3,TRBD2,CASSPGGGPGEQYF,TGTGCCAGCAGCCCCGGGGGGGGACCGGGCGAGCAGTACTTC
.,TRBJ2-3,TRBV15,.,CATGEGHTDTQYF,TGTGCCACTGGGGAGGGACACACAGATACGCAGTATTTT
few,TRBJ1-3,TRBV28,.,CASSLAGGDGNTIYF,TGTGCCAGCAGTTTGGCGGGGGGCGATGGAAACACCATATATTTT
.,TRBJ2-5,TRBV9,.,CASSVGVGGAQETQYF,TGTGCCAGCAGCGTAGGGGTCGGAGGGGCCCAAGAGACCCAGTACTTC
.,TRBJ2-2,TRBV28,TRBD1,CASRKGQGTGELFF,TGTGCCAGCAGAAAGGGACAGGGGACCGGGGAGCTGTTTTTT
.,TRBJ2-7,TRBV7-2,.,CASSLGPYKTYEQYF,TGTGCCAGCAGCTTAGGCCCCTACAAAACCTACGAGCAGTACTTC
.,TRBJ2-1,TRBV19,.,CASSTGYNEQFF,TGTGCCAGTAGTACGGGTTACAATGAGCAGTTCTTC
few,TRBJ1-3,TRBV7-2,.,CASSLMGNTIYF,TGTGCCAGCAGCTTAATGGGGAACACCATATATTTT
.,TRBJ2-3,TRBV5-1,.,CASSLGGPGTQYF,TGCGCCAGCAGCTTGGGGGGGCCGGGGACGCAGTATTTT
.,TRBJ2-5,TRBV5-1,.,CASSVDETQYF,TGCGCCAGCAGCGTAGACGAGACCCAGTACTTC
.,TRBJ1-1,TRBV9,.,CASSARGHLTEAFF,TGTGCCAGCAGCGCCCGCGGACACCTCACTGAAGCTTTCTTT
.,TRBJ2-7,TRBV7-2,TRBD2,CASSLVSGDSYEQYF,TGTGCCAGCAGCTTGGTTAGCGGGGACTCCTACGAGCAGTACTTC
many,TRBJ1-6,TRBV19,.,CASSFAGSPLHF,TGTGCCAGTAGTTTCGCGGGTTCACCCCTCCACTTT
.,TRBJ2-2,TRBV9,.,CASSPTFAGELFF,TGTGCCAGCAGCCCCACCTTCGCCGGGGAGCTGTTTTTT
.,TRBJ2-5,TRBV30,TRBD2,CAWSPLGGGETQYF,TGTGCCTGGAGTCCCCTGGGCGGGGGGGAGACCCAGTACTTC
.,TRBJ1-4,TRBV7-9,.,CASSGLNSDKSREKLFF,TGTGCCAGCAGCGGACTCAACTCCGATAAGTCGAGGGAAAAACTGTTTTTT
few,TRBJ2-7,TRBV19,.,CASSMRSGAYEQYF,TGTGCCAGTAGTATGCGGTCCGGTGCGTACGAGCAGTACTTC
.,TRBJ2-7,TRBV6-5,.,CASGGAGTYEQYF,TGTGCCAGCGGCGGGGCGGGGACCTACGAGCAGTACTTC
.,TRBJ1-2,TRBV7-2,.,CASSLAPGGSYGYTF,TGTGCCAGCAGCTTAGCGCCGGGGGGCAGTTATGGCTACACCTTC
.,TRBJ1-2,TRBV5-1,.,CASSFLGTDYGYTF,TGCGCCAGCAGCTTCCTCGGGACGGATTATGGCTACACCTTC
.,TRBJ1-5,TRBV18,.,CASSSRQGDGQPQHF,TGTGCCAGCTCATCTCGACAAGGGGATGGTCAGCCCCAGCATTTT
.,TRBJ1-1,TRBV5-1,.,CASSSSQGLGAFF,TGCGCCAGCAGCTCATCGCAGGGGCTTGGAGCTTTCTTT
.,TRBJ1-1,TRBV5-4,.,CASSPGGGEAFF,TGTGCCAGCAGCCCGGGAGGAGGTGAAGCTTTCTTT
.,TRBJ2-7,TRBV28,.,CASGLFSLEQYF,TGTGCCAGCGGGCTGTTTTCCCTAGAGCAGTACTTC
once,TRBJ2-7,TRBV5-1,TRBD1,CASSYQGASEQYF,TGCGCCAGCAGCTACCAGGGGGCGAGCGAGCAGTACTTC
.,TRBJ1-5,TRBV5-1,TRBD1,CASSPGDRGQPQHF,TGCGCCAGCAGCCCGGGGGACAGGGGGCAGCCCCAGCATTTT
.,TRBJ1-6,TRBV28,.,CASSLLVSPLHF,TGTGCCAGCAGTTTATTGGTTTCACCCCTCCACTTT
.,TRBJ2-3,TRBV7-8,TRBD2,CASSTLAGVPITQYF,TGTGCCAGCAGCACTTTAGCGGGGGTCCCCATTACGCAGTATTTT
few,TRBJ2-3,TRBV28,.,CASLSLGGGADTQYF,TGTGCCAGCCTTTCCCTAGGAGGGGGTGCGGATACGCAGTATTTT
few,TRBJ1-1,TRBV6-5,.,CASTRGAGEAFF,TGTGCCAGCACCCGCGGGGCCGGTGAAGCTTTCTTT
.,TRBJ2-5,TRBV27,.,CASSLSLQGPETQYF,TGTGCCAGCAGTTTATCGCTTCAAGGCCCTGAGACCCAGTACTTC
.,TRBJ2-7,TRBV28,TRBD2,CASSLFGGGSPYEQYF,TGTGCCAGCAGTTTATTCGGGGGGGGCAGTCCCTACGAGCAGTACTTC
.,TRBJ1-6,TRBV6-5,.,CASSWEQGYNSPLHF,TGTGCCAGCAGTTGGGAACAGGGCTATAATTCACCCCTCCACTTT
.,TRBJ2-1,TRBV4-2,.,CASSQDWAGSSYNEQFF,TGTGCCAGCAGCCAAGATTGGGCGGGGTCCTCCTACAATGAGCAGTTCTTC
few,TRBJ2-2,TRBV2,.,CAIRTRTGGELFF,TGTGCCATCCGGACACGCACGGGCGGGGAGCTGTTTTTT
.,TRBJ2-7,TRBV5-4,.,CASSQDLTAGEQYF,TGTGCCAGCAGCCAAGATCTAACGGCGGGCGAGCAGTACTTC
.,TRBJ2-3,TRBV29-1,.,CSARHTDTQYF,TGCAGCGCCAGACACACAGATACGCAGTATTTT
.,TRBJ2-7,TRBV7-3,.,CASSFRTSSYEQYF,TGTGCCAGCAGCTTCCGGACGAGCTCCTACGAGCAGTACTTC
.,TRBJ2-3,TRBV19,.,CASSIGQSDTQYF,TGTGCCAGTAGTATAGGACAATCAGATACGCAGTATTTT
.,TRBJ2-2,TRBV11-3,.,CASSHQGPKGGELFF,TGTGCCAGCAGCCACCAGGGACCCAAGGGCGGGGAGCTGTTTTTT
.,TRBJ2-3,TRBV7-2,TRBD2,CASSLALSGGDTQYF,TGTGCCAGCAGCTTAGCCCTCAGCGGGGGAGATACGCAGTATTTT
few,TRBJ2-5,TRBV7-3,.,CASSLTGTLETQYF,TGTGCCAGCAGCTTAACGGGCACCTTGGAGACCCAGTACTTC
.,TRBJ1-2,TRBV19,.,CASRAQLARAYSGYTF,TGTGCCAGTAGGGCCCAGTTGGCGAGGGCGTATAGTGGCTACACCTTC
.,TRBJ1-5,TRBV2,.,CASRQRRDQPQHF,TGTGCCAGCAGACAACGGCGAGATCAGCCCCAGCATTTT
.,TRBJ2-2,TRBV6-5,.,CATSAPGTGELFF,TGTGCCACCTCGGCCCCGGGCACCGGGGAGCTGTTTTTT
.,TRBJ1-1,TRBV7-3,.,CASSATGLSTEAFF,TGTGCCAGCAGCGCTACAGGGTTGAGCACTGAAGCTTTCTTT
.,TRBJ2-3,TRBV5-1,.,CASSLGDTQYF,TGCGCCAGCAGCTTGGGGGATACGCAGTATTTT
.,TRBJ1-1,TRBV2,.,CASSVGGNTEAFF,TGTGCCAGCAGTGTGGGGGGGAACACTGAAGCTTTCTTT
few,TRBJ2-7,TRBV7-9,.,CASSSDTVEQYF,TGTGCCAGCAGCTCGGACACGGTCGAGCAGTACTTC
.,TRBJ2-5,TRBV27,.,CASSLGGWGETQYF,TGTGCCAGCAGTTTAGGGGGCTGGGGGGAGACCCAGTACTTC
.,TRBJ1-5,TRBV2,.,CASRPRSLSNQPQHF,TGTGCCAGCAGGCCAAGATCTCTTAGCAATCAGCCCCAGCATTTT
.,TRBJ2-2,TRBV4-3,.,CASSQDGGGANTGELFF,TGCGCCAGCAGCCAAGATGGTGGCGGTGCGAACACCGGGGAGCTGTTTTTT
.,TRBJ2-7,TRBV3-2,.,CASSQDGGF,TGTGCCAGCAGCCAAGACGGGGGATTC
.,TRBJ1-5,TRBV28,.,CASSLGGGGNQPQHF,TGTGCCAGCAGTTTGGGCGGGGGAGGCAATCAGCCCCAGCATTTT
.,TRBJ2-5,TRBV7-9,TRBD1,CASSDQGQARETQYF,TGTGCCAGCAGCGACCAGGGACAGGCTCGGGAGACCCAGTACTTC